This T cell receptor (beta chain) was recorded in a study of spatial heterogeneity in lung cancer. Study summary: More beta-chain than alpha-chain sequences were consistently detected.

The time point: blood at routine non-recurrence follow-up after resection. No cells were sorted before sequencing. The whole RNA sequenced was extracted from tumor, nontumor lung or frozen PBMC. Each CDR3 protein gets one entry after TCRdb re-called the 5' RACE reads with MiXCR. This table has roughly 120,000 distinct CDR3 sequences, approximately 11% appearing once. The CDR3 is 14 amino acids. J was trimmed by 1 base and V by 7 bases; bases with no gene match: 7. Germline V gives CDR1 DFQATT, CDR2 SNEGSKA (reference sequence). The input for sequencing was PBMCs, taken at follow-up. The origin of this receptor is a female donor with early-stage non-small cell lung cancer. The V gene is TRBV20-1, the J gene TRBJ2-3; 8 nucleotides match TRBD2. CDR3 sequence: CSVSVREGTDTQYF. In nucleotides, the CDR3 is TGCAGTGTGTCCGTGCGGGAGGGCACAGATACGCAGTATTTT.